This T cell receptor beta chain derives from a study of T cells after yellow fever vaccination. The study, taken as a whole, reports: A small proportion of clonotypes was detected in both the CD4 and CD8 compartments.

Germline V gene data show CDR1 as LNHDA and CDR2 as SQIVND (reference sequence). The CDR3 is made up of 14 amino acids. V lost 4 bases and J lost 4; bases outside the gene matches: 4. In making TCR cDNA, 5'RACE template switching added a universal primer site and UMIs to it. TCRdb re-analysed the 5' RACE reads in MiXCR, keeping a single row per CDR3 protein. This table holds 500,000 to 550,000 distinct CDR3 sequences, 21% found once. Notes on this clonotype: Its antigen remains unidentified.

The source is a man aged 18 to 30 who received the YFV17D yellow fever vaccine. The chain carries TRBV19 and TRBJ2-1, with 7 bases aligning to TRBD2. Sequencing was performed on PBMCs, taken roughly 20 days after the first yellow fever vaccination. The CDR3 reads CASSTSGPYNEQFF. In DNA form, the CDR3 reads TGTGCCAGTAGTACTAGCGGACCGTACAATGAGCAGTTCTTC.